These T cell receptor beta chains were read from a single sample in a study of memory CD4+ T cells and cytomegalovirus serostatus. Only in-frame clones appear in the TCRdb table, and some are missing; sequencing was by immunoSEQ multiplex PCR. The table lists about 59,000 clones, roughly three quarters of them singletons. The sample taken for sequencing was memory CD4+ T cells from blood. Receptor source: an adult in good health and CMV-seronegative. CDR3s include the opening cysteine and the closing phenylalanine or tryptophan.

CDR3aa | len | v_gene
CASRSGTSGSLSSYEQYF | 18 | TRBV28
CARGRNTEAFF | 11 | TRBV30
CAISANTGELFF | 12 | TRBV10-3
CASSPQIITFNYGYTF | 16 | TRBV5-5
CASSPMTGGDQPQHF | 15 | TRBV18
CASAMGNHQPQHF | 13 | TRBV19
CASSLGGDRYEQYF | 14 | TRBV5-1
CSVRTGLGYTF | 11 | TRBV29-1
CASSPGSNSYEQYF | 14 | TRBV18
CASSLVSGPGSEQFF | 15 | TRBV7-7
CASSLYPPRGQSYNEQFF | 18 | TRBV27
CASTSHQGGYSGANVLTF | 18 | TRBV28
CASSAGLAVHSYNEQFF | 17 | TRBV5-4
CAWTPGTSGTDTQYF | 15 | TRBV30
CASSPQETQYF | 11 | TRBV6-6
CASSLSLAGEQFF | 13 | TRBV7-3
CASTQEAGGHEQYF | 14 | TRBV6-5
CASPGTANTEAFF | 13 | TRBV6-1
CASSSGGTGVPETQYF | 16 | TRBV19
CASSGRAHEAFF | 12 | TRBV19
CASTNLGQGWRNTEAFF | 17 | TRBV5-4
CASSSNYRGDEQFF | 14 | TRBV18
CASSFAETQYF | 11 | TRBV5-4